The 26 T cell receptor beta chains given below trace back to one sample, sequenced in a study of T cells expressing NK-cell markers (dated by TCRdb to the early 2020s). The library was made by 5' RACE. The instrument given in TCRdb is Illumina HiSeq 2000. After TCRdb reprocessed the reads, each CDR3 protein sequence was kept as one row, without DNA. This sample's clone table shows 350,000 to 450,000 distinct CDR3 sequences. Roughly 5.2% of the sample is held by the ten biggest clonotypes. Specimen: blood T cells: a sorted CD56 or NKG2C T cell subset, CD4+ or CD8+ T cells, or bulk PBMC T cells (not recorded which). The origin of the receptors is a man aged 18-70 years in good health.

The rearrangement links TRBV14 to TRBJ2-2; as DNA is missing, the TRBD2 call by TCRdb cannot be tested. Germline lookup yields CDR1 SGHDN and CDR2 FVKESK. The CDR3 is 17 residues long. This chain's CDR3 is CASSHPGLAGVTGELFF.

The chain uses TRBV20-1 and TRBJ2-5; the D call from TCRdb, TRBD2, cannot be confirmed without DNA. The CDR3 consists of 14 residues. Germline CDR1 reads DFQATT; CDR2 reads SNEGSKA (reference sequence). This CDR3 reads CSATLAGASLLQYF.

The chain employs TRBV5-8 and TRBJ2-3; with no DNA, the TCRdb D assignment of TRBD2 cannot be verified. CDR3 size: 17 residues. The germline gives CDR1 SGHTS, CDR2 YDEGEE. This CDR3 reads CASSLAGTSGGSDTQYF.

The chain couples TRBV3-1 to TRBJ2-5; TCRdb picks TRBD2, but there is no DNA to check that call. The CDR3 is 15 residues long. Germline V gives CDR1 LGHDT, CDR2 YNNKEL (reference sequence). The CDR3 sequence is CASSQARGGQRTQYF.

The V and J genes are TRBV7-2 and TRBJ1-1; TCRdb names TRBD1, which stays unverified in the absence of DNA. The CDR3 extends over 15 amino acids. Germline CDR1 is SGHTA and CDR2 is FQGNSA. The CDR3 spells CASSLGPAGGAEAFF.

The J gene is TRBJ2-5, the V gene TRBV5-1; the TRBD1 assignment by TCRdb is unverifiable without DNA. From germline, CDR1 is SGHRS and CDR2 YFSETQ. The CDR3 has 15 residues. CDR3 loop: CASSPADRGRETQYF.

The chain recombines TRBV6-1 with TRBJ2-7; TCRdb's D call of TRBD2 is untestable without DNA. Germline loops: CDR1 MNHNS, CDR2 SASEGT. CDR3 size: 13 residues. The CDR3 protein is CASSEAYLEGQYF.

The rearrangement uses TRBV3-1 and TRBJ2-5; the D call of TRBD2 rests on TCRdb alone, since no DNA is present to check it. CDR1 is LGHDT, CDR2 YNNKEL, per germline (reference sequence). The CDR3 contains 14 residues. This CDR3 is CASSRRLIQETQYF.

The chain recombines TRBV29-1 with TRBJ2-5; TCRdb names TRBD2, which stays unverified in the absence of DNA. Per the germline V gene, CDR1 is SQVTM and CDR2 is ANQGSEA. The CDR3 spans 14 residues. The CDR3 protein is CSVRDSWVGETQYF.

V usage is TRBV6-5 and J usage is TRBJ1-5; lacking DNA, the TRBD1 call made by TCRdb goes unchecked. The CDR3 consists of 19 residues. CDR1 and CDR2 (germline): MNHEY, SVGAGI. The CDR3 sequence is CASSSSGGPTPYSNQPQHF.

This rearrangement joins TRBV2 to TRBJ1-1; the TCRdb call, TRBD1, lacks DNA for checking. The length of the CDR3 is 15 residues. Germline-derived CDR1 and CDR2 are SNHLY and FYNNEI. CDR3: CAGSASSRANTEAFF.

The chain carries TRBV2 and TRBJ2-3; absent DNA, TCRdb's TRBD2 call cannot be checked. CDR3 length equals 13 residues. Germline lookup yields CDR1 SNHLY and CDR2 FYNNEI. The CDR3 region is CASSTGRSDTQYF.

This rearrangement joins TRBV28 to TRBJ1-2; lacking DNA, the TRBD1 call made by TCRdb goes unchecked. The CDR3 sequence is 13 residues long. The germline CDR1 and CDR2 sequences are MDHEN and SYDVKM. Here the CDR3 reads CASSYGTDYGYTF.

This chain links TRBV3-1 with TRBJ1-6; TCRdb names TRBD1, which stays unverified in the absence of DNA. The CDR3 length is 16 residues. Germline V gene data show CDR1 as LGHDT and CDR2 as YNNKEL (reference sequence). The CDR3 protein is CASSQDPDRRSSPLHF. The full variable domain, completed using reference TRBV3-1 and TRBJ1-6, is DTAVSQTPKYLVTQMGNDKSIKCEQNLGHDTMYWYKQDSKKFLKIMFSYNNKELIINETVPNRFSPKSPDKAHLNLHINSLELGDSAVYFCASSQDPDRRSSPLHFGNGTRLTVT.

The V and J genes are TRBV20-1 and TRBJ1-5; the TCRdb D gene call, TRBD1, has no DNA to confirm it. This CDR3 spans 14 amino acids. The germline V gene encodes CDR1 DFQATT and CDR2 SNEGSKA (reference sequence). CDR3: CSARTGERGQPQHF.

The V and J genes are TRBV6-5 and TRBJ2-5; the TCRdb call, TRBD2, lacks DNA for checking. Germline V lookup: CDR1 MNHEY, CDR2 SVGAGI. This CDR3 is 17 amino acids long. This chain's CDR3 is CASSSPKSGGLQETQYF.

CDR3: CASSPVRSSYNEQFF. This sequence joins TRBV18 and TRBJ2-1. This CDR3 region has 15 residues. CDR1 and CDR2 from the germline V gene are KGHSH and LQKENI.

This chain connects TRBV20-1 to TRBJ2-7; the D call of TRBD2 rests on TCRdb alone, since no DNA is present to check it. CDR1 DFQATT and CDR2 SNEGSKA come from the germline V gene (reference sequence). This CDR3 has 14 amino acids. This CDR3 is CSARARDRALQQYF.

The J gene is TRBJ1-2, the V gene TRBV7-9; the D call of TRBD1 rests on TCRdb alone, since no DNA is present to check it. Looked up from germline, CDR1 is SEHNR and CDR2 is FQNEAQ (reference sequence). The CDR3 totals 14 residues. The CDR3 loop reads CASSLVAQAGGYTF.

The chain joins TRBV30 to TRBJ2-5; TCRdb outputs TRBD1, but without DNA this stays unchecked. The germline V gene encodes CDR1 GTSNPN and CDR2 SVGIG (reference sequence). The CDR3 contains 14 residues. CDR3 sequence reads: CAWSAGGVQKTQYF.

The CDR3 protein is CASSRTLRSGNTIYF. The chain links TRBV12-3 or TRBV12-4 to TRBJ1-3. CDR3 length equals 15 residues.

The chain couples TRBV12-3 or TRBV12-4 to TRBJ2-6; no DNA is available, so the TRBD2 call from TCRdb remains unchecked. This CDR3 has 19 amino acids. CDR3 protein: CASSFIGPTAGLGANVLTF.

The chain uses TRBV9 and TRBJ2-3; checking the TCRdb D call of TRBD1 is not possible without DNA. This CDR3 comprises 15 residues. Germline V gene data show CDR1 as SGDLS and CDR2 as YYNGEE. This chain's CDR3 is CASSVGTGDTDTQYF.

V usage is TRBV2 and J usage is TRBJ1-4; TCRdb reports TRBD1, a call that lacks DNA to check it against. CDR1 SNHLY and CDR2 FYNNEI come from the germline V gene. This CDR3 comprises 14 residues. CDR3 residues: CASTGHRLGEKLFF.

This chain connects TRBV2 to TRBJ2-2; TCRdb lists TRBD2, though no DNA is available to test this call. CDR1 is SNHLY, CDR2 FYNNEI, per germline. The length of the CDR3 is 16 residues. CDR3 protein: CASSGRTSGGPGELFF.

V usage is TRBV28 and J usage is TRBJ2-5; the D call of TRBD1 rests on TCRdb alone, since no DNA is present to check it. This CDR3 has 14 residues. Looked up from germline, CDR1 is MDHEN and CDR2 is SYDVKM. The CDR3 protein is CASSPTGGLETQYF.